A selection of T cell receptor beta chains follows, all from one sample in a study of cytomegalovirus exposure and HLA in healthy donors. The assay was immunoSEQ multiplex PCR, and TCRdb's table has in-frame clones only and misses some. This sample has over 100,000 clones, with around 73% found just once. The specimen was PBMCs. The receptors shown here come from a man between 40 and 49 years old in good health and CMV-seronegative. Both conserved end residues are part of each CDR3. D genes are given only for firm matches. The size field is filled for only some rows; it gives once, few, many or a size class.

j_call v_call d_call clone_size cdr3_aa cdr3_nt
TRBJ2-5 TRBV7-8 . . CASSPHDLASTETQYF TGTGCCAGCAGTCCGCATGATCTAGCGTCTACGGAGACCCAGTACTTC
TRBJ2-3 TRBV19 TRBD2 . CASSIGRGAGHTQYF TGTGCCAGTAGTATCGGGCGGGGGGCCGGCCATACGCAGTATTTT
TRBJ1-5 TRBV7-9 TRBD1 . CASSRGQGPKPNQPQHF TGTGCCAGCAGCCGCGGACAGGGCCCGAAACCGAATCAGCCCCAGCATTTT
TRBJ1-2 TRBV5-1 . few CASSELQTSAGYTF TGCGCCAGCAGCGAATTACAGACGTCTGCTGGCTACACCTTC
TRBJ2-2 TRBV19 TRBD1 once CASSIQTGGNTGELFF TGTGCCAGTAGTATTCAAACAGGGGGTAACACCGGGGAGCTGTTTTTT
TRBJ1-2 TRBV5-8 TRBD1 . CASSTQTGGLYGYTF TGTGCCAGCAGCACACAGACAGGGGGGCTCTATGGCTACACCTTC
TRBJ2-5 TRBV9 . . CASSPTAVAQETQYF TGTGCCAGCAGCCCCACGGCGGTAGCTCAAGAGACCCAGTACTTC
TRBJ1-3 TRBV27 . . CASRLTGSGNTIYF TGTGCCAGCAGGTTGACAGGCTCTGGAAACACCATATATTTT
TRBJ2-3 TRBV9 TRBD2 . CASSVSPLAGGDTQYF TGTGCCAGCAGCGTATCCCCCTTAGCGGGGGGGGATACGCAGTATTTT
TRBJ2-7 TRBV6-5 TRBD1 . CASSSRTGETYEQYF TGTGCCAGCAGTTCGCGGACAGGGGAAACCTACGAGCAGTACTTC
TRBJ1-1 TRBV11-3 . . CASSWARGSEAFF TGTGCCAGCAGCTGGGCGAGGGGGTCCGAAGCTTTCTTT
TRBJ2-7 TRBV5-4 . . CASSLFSGEQYF TGTGCCAGCAGCTTGTTCTCCGGGGAGCAGTACTTC
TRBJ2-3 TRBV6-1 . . CASSEAPADTQYF TGTGCCAGCAGTGAAGCGCCGGCAGATACGCAGTATTTT
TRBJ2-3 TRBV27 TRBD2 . CASSFLAGATDTQYF TGTGCCAGCAGTTTCCTAGCGGGGGCCACAGATACGCAGTATTTT
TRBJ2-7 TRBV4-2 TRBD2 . CASSQPSGGGYEQYF TGTGCCAGCAGCCAACCTAGCGGGGGAGGGTACGAGCAGTACTTC
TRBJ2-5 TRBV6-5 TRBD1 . CASSSWTDRDRETQYF TGTGCCAGCAGTTCGTGGACGGACAGGGATAGGGAGACCCAGTACTTC
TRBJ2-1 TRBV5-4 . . CASSFTQQEQFF TGTGCCAGCAGCTTCACACAGCAGGAGCAGTTCTTC
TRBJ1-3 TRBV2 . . CASSEALQGLNTIYF TGTGCCAGCAGTGAAGCGCTTCAGGGGTTGAACACCATATATTTT
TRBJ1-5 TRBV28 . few CASSLEGYQPQHF TGTGCCAGCAGTTTAGAGGGCTATCAGCCCCAGCATTTT
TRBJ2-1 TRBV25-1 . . CASSESRRSSSYNEQFF TGTGCCAGCAGTGAATCTCGGCGGTCTAGCTCCTACAATGAGCAGTTCTTC
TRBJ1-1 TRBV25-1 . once CASSPTNTEAFF TGTGCCAGCAGTCCAACAAACACTGAAGCTTTCTTT
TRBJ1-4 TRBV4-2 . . CASSQGQWEEKLFF TGTGCCAGCAGCCAAGGACAGTGGGAAGAAAAACTGTTTTTT
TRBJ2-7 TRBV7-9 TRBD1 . CASSLSDRVNEQYF TGTGCCAGCAGCTTATCGGACAGGGTGAACGAGCAGTACTTC
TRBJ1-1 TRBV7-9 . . CASSPGGWVTEAFF TGTGCCAGCAGCCCGGGGGGCTGGGTGACTGAAGCTTTCTTT
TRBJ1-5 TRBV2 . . CASSDRSQPQHF TGTGCCAGCAGTGACCGGAGCCAGCCCCAGCATTTT
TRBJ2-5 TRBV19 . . CASSKDRSETQYF TGTGCCAGTAGTAAGGACAGATCGGAGACCCAGTACTTC
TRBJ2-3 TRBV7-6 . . CASSARNPSTDTQYF TGTGCCAGCAGCGCCAGGAATCCTAGCACAGATACGCAGTATTTT
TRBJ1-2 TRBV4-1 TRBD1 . CASSRQPQDRDYGYTF TGCGCCAGCAGCCGACAACCCCAGGACAGGGACTATGGCTACACCTTC
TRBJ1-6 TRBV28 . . CASTSGVSPLHF TGTGCCAGCACCTCCGGGGTCTCACCCCTCCACTTT
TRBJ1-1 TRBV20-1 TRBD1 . CSAADRGWAFF TGCAGTGCTGCTGACAGGGGTTGGGCTTTCTTT
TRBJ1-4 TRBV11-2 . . CASSLLGGRNEKLFF TGTGCCAGCAGCTTATTGGGCGGGCGGAATGAAAAACTGTTTTTT
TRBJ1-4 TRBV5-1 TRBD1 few CASSLATGTGGYEKLFF TGCGCCAGCAGCTTGGCAACCGGGACAGGGGGTTATGAAAAACTGTTTTTT
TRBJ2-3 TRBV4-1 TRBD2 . CASSQAATSGGGRDTQYF TGCGCCAGCAGCCAAGCGGCGACTAGCGGGGGGGGCCGCGATACGCAGTATTTT
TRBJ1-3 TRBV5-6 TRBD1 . CASSSMQGGSGNTIYF TGTGCCAGCAGCTCTATGCAGGGGGGATCTGGAAACACCATATATTTT
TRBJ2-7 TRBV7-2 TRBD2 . CASSLWASGVSYEQYF TGTGCCAGCAGCTTATGGGCTAGCGGTGTTTCCTACGAGCAGTACTTC
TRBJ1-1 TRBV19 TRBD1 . CASRLQGATEAFF TGTGCCAGTAGGCTTCAGGGGGCCACTGAAGCTTTCTTT
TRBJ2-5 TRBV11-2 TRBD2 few CASSPSGGFLETQYF TGTGCCAGCAGTCCCTCCGGGGGGTTTCTAGAGACCCAGTACTTC
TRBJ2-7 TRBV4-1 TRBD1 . CASSQRTGGTYEQYF TGCGCCAGCAGCCAAAGGACAGGGGGAACGTACGAGCAGTACTTC
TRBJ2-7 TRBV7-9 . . CASSFDPGSDEQYF TGTGCCAGCAGCTTCGATCCGGGATCAGACGAGCAGTACTTC
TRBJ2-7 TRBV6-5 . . CASRDSYEQYF TGTGCCAGCAGGGACAGTTACGAGCAGTACTTC
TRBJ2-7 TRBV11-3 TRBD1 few CASSLGPTGTVYEQYF TGTGCCAGCAGCTTAGGGCCTACCGGGACAGTCTACGAGCAGTACTTC
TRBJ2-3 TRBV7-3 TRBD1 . CASSLGQVSTDTQYF TGTGCCAGCAGCTTAGGACAGGTATCGACAGATACGCAGTATTTT
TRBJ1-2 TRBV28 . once CASSLPGDYGYTF TGTGCCAGCAGTTTGCCCGGGGACTATGGCTACACCTTC
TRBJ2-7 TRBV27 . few CASSWESGYEQYF TGTGCCAGCAGTTGGGAGAGTGGATACGAGCAGTACTTC
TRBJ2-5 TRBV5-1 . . CASSLDVSETQYF TGCGCCAGCAGCTTGGATGTGAGCGAGACCCAGTACTTC
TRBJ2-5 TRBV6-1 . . CASSERGTPKTWEETQYF TGTGCCAGCAGTGAACGTGGGACACCGAAAACCTGGGAAGAGACCCAGTACTTC
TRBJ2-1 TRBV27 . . CASSLNGVGNEQFF TGTGCCAGCAGTCTAAACGGGGTAGGCAATGAGCAGTTCTTC
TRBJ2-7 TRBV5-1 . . CASSPDSSYEQYF TGCGCCAGCAGCCCAGACAGCTCCTACGAGCAGTACTTC
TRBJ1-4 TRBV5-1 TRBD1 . CASSFRDRGLATNEKLFF TGCGCCAGCAGCTTCCGGGACAGGGGGCTTGCAACTAATGAAAAACTGTTTTTT
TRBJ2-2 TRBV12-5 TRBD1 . CASGFFFGQGNTGELFF TGTGCTAGTGGTTTCTTCTTCGGACAGGGGAACACCGGGGAGCTGTTTTTT
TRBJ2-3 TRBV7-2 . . CASSPTSIADTQYF TGTGCCAGCAGCCCCACTAGTATCGCAGATACGCAGTATTTT
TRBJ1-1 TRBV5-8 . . CASSLMATEAFF TGTGCCAGCAGCTTGATGGCCACTGAAGCTTTCTTT
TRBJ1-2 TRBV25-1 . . CASSRGGGYTF TGTGCCAGCAGTCGAGGAGGGGGCTACACCTTC
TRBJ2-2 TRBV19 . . CASSRTAGAFNTGELFF TGTGCCAGTAGTCGAACCGCGGGGGCCTTTAACACCGGGGAGCTGTTTTTT
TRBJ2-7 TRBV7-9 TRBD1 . CSSSPDRGNEQYF TGTTCCAGCAGCCCGGACAGGGGCAACGAGCAGTACTTC
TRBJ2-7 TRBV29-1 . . CSVDTGKPNLPYGQYF TGCAGCGTTGATACCGGGAAGCCTAACCTACCCTACGGGCAGTACTTC
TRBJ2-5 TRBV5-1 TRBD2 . CASSTTRGGPGETQYF TGCGCCAGCAGCACTACCCGGGGGGGGCCGGGAGAGACCCAGTACTTC
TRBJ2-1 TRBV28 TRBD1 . CASRGTGFRVQFF TGTGCCAGCAGGGGGACAGGTTTTCGTGTTCAGTTCTTC
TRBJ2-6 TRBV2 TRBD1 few CASSRTGAGANVLTF TGTGCCAGCAGTCGGACAGGTGCTGGGGCCAACGTCCTGACTTTC
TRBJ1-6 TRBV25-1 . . CASSEPQGTYSPLHF TGTGCCAGCAGTGAACCCCAGGGGACCTACTCACCCCTCCACTTT